These T cell receptor beta chains were read from a single sample in a study of T cell changes during pregnancy in multiple sclerosis. Using immunoSEQ multiplex PCR, the repertoire was profiled, and TCRdb retains in-frame clones only, with some absent. This sample has approximately 49,000 clones, with 90% found just once. Specimen: peripheral blood, collected after pregnancy. Source of these receptors: a female donor in good health, enrolled as a control in a pregnancy study. The CDR3 runs from the conserved cysteine through the conserved F or W. Fields, in order: V gene, D gene, J gene, clone size, CDR3 DNA, CDR3 protein. D genes are given only for firm matches. Clone size appears in some rows only: once, few, many, or a class for an expanded clone.

v_gene: TRBV4-3; d_gene: NA; j_gene: TRBJ2-3; abundance: NA; CDR3nt: TGCGCCAGCAGCCCCGGCGCAGGGACTAGCACAGATACGCAGTATTTT; CDR3aa: CASSPGAGTSTDTQYF
v_gene: TRBV19; d_gene: TRBD2; j_gene: TRBJ2-4; abundance: NA; CDR3nt: TGTGCCAGTAGTTCAAAGCGGGAGGGAGCCAAAAACATTCAGTACTTC; CDR3aa: CASSSKREGAKNIQYF
v_gene: TRBV5-4; d_gene: NA; j_gene: TRBJ1-2; abundance: NA; CDR3nt: TGTGCCAGCAGCTTAACAGCTCCTAACTATGGCTACACCTTC; CDR3aa: CASSLTAPNYGYTF
v_gene: TRBV10-2; d_gene: NA; j_gene: TRBJ2-1; abundance: NA; CDR3nt: TGCGCCAGCAGGGGAGGTTATGAGCAGTTCTTC; CDR3aa: CASRGGYEQFF
v_gene: TRBV19; d_gene: NA; j_gene: TRBJ2-7; abundance: NA; CDR3nt: TGTGCCAGTAGTTCAAGACTGAACTCCTACGAGCAGTACTTC; CDR3aa: CASSSRLNSYEQYF
v_gene: TRBV28; d_gene: NA; j_gene: TRBJ2-4; abundance: NA; CDR3nt: TGTGCCCACGGCACCGAGTCAGCGACGGGGGACATTCAGTACTTC; CDR3aa: CAHGTESATGDIQYF
v_gene: TRBV5-6; d_gene: TRBD1; j_gene: TRBJ1-1; abundance: NA; CDR3nt: TGTGCCAGCAGCCGAAACAGGGGGCATTCTGAAGCTTTCTTT; CDR3aa: CASSRNRGHSEAFF
v_gene: TRBV4-2; d_gene: TRBD1; j_gene: TRBJ1-4; abundance: NA; CDR3nt: TGTGCCAGCAGCCCCGAGACAGGGAATGAAAAACTGTTTTTT; CDR3aa: CASSPETGNEKLFF
v_gene: TRBV4-1; d_gene: TRBD1; j_gene: TRBJ2-1; abundance: NA; CDR3nt: TGCGCCAGCAGCCTCGATCGGACAGGGCTCTACAATGAGCAGTTCTTC; CDR3aa: CASSLDRTGLYNEQFF
v_gene: TRBV7-9; d_gene: NA; j_gene: TRBJ2-3; abundance: NA; CDR3nt: TGTGCCAGCAGCCCGTCGGTATCTAGCACAGATACGCAGTATTTT; CDR3aa: CASSPSVSSTDTQYF
v_gene: TRBV7-2; d_gene: TRBD1; j_gene: TRBJ1-1; abundance: NA; CDR3nt: TGTGCCAGCAGCCCTAGGGTCGCAGGGGGGAACACTGAAGCTTTCTTT; CDR3aa: CASSPRVAGGNTEAFF
v_gene: TRBV9; d_gene: NA; j_gene: TRBJ2-2; abundance: once; CDR3nt: TGTGCCAGCAGCGTAGACCCCCAGGGGAGCACCGGGGAGCTGTTTTTT; CDR3aa: CASSVDPQGSTGELFF
v_gene: TRBV5-1; d_gene: TRBD2; j_gene: TRBJ2-2; abundance: NA; CDR3nt: TGCGCCAGCAGCTTAGGACTAGCGGGAGGGAAAACCGGGGAGCTGTTTTTT; CDR3aa: CASSLGLAGGKTGELFF
v_gene: TRBV6-1; d_gene: TRBD1; j_gene: TRBJ2-7; abundance: once; CDR3nt: TGTGCCAGCAGTGAAGAATGGGGGACAGCCTACGAGCAGTACTTC; CDR3aa: CASSEEWGTAYEQYF
v_gene: TRBV2; d_gene: NA; j_gene: TRBJ2-7; abundance: once; CDR3nt: TGTGCCAGCAACTCTCTAAGCGTATACGAGCAGTACTTC; CDR3aa: CASNSLSVYEQYF
v_gene: TRBV7-2; d_gene: NA; j_gene: TRBJ1-2; abundance: NA; CDR3nt: TGTGCCAGCAGCTTAGGGCAGGGCCCCCTCTATGGCTACACCTTC; CDR3aa: CASSLGQGPLYGYTF
v_gene: TRBV11-2; d_gene: NA; j_gene: TRBJ2-6; abundance: NA; CDR3nt: TGTGCCAGCAGCTTAGCGGCAGGGAATTGGGCCACTGGGGCCAACGTCCTGACTTTC; CDR3aa: CASSLAAGNWATGANVLTF
v_gene: TRBV19; d_gene: NA; j_gene: TRBJ2-1; abundance: NA; CDR3nt: TGTGCCAGTAGTATGGGCCCGGGGAGGAAGCCCGACAATGAGCAGTTCTTC; CDR3aa: CASSMGPGRKPDNEQFF
v_gene: TRBV4-3; d_gene: NA; j_gene: TRBJ1-2; abundance: NA; CDR3nt: TGCGCCAGCAGCCAAGTTAGCGGCGGTGGCTACACCTTC; CDR3aa: CASSQVSGGGYTF
v_gene: TRBV7-9; d_gene: TRBD1; j_gene: TRBJ1-4; abundance: NA; CDR3nt: TGTGCCAGCAGCTTAGATTTGGCTGGGACAGGGGAAGAAAAACTGTTTTTT; CDR3aa: CASSLDLAGTGEEKLFF
v_gene: TRBV5-4; d_gene: TRBD2; j_gene: TRBJ2-1; abundance: NA; CDR3nt: TGTGCCAGCAGCCAAGAAACAGGTTTAGCGGGAGGCAATGAGCAGTTCTTC; CDR3aa: CASSQETGLAGGNEQFF
v_gene: TRBV19; d_gene: TRBD2; j_gene: TRBJ2-7; abundance: once; CDR3nt: TGTGCCAGTAGTTCCTGGACTAGCGGGGGATCCTACGAGCAGTACTTC; CDR3aa: CASSSWTSGGSYEQYF
v_gene: TRBV10-3; d_gene: TRBD1; j_gene: TRBJ1-1; abundance: NA; CDR3nt: TGTGCCATCAGTGAAATACAGGGGGCCGAAGAAGCTTTCTTT; CDR3aa: CAISEIQGAEEAFF
v_gene: TRBV30; d_gene: NA; j_gene: TRBJ1-5; abundance: NA; CDR3nt: TGTGCCTGGCGGGAGGGAAGGGATCAGCCCCAGCATTTT; CDR3aa: CAWREGRDQPQHF
v_gene: TRBV30; d_gene: NA; j_gene: TRBJ2-7; abundance: NA; CDR3nt: TGTGCCTGGAGTTCCCGAGGCGGTACCTACGAGCAGTACTTC; CDR3aa: CAWSSRGGTYEQYF
v_gene: TRBV30; d_gene: TRBD1; j_gene: TRBJ1-5; abundance: NA; CDR3nt: TGTGCCTGGCCCCGGACAGGAAGCAATCAGCCCCAGCATTTT; CDR3aa: CAWPRTGSNQPQHF
v_gene: TRBV9; d_gene: TRBD1; j_gene: TRBJ1-1; abundance: NA; CDR3nt: TGTGCCAGCAGCGTACCCCCGGGACAGGGGCACACTGAAGCTTTCTTT; CDR3aa: CASSVPPGQGHTEAFF
v_gene: TRBV29-1; d_gene: TRBD1; j_gene: TRBJ2-6; abundance: NA; CDR3nt: TGCAGCGTTTGGGCGGACAGGGGGCGAACTGGGGCCAACGTCCTGACTTTC; CDR3aa: CSVWADRGRTGANVLTF
v_gene: TRBV5-1; d_gene: NA; j_gene: TRBJ2-1; abundance: NA; CDR3nt: TGCGCCAGCAGCTTGGTGCGGGAGCAGTTCTTC; CDR3aa: CASSLVREQFF
v_gene: TRBV5-8; d_gene: NA; j_gene: TRBJ2-3; abundance: NA; CDR3nt: TGTGCCAGCAGCCCATTCCGGGACACTAGCACAGATACGCAGTATTTT; CDR3aa: CASSPFRDTSTDTQYF
v_gene: TRBV5-1; d_gene: NA; j_gene: TRBJ1-3; abundance: NA; CDR3nt: TGCGCCAGCAGCCTGGACACACCTAGCTCTAAGACTGGAAACACCATATATTTT; CDR3aa: CASSLDTPSSKTGNTIYF
v_gene: TRBV6-5; d_gene: TRBD1; j_gene: TRBJ1-3; abundance: NA; CDR3nt: TGTGCCAGTCGGACAGGCCGTGTCTCTGGAAACACCATATATTTT; CDR3aa: CASRTGRVSGNTIYF
v_gene: TRBV7-2; d_gene: NA; j_gene: TRBJ1-3; abundance: NA; CDR3nt: TGTGCCAGCAGCCCTACGGGAAACACCATATATTTT; CDR3aa: CASSPTGNTIYF
v_gene: TRBV7-8; d_gene: NA; j_gene: TRBJ1-5; abundance: once; CDR3nt: TGTGCCAGCAGCTTAAAGCGGGATCAGCCCCAGCATTTT; CDR3aa: CASSLKRDQPQHF
v_gene: TRBV25-1; d_gene: TRBD1; j_gene: TRBJ2-2; abundance: NA; CDR3nt: TGTGCCAGCAGCCGACAGGGGGCAGACACCGGGGAGCTGTTTTTT; CDR3aa: CASSRQGADTGELFF
v_gene: TRBV27; d_gene: NA; j_gene: TRBJ2-7; abundance: NA; CDR3nt: TGTGCCAGCAGTTCCGGAGCCTACGAGCAGTACTTC; CDR3aa: CASSSGAYEQYF
v_gene: TRBV5-1; d_gene: NA; j_gene: TRBJ1-1; abundance: NA; CDR3nt: TGCGCCAGCAGCTTGCTACCTACGAACACTGAAGCTTTCTTT; CDR3aa: CASSLLPTNTEAFF
v_gene: TRBV7-2; d_gene: NA; j_gene: TRBJ2-2; abundance: NA; CDR3nt: TGTGCCAGCAGGGAGGGCAGAACGAACACCGGGGAGCTGTTTTTT; CDR3aa: CASREGRTNTGELFF
v_gene: TRBV6-1; d_gene: NA; j_gene: TRBJ2-7; abundance: NA; CDR3nt: TGTGCCAGCAGTGAATTTGGTCCGGTCCACGAGCAGTACTTC; CDR3aa: CASSEFGPVHEQYF
v_gene: TRBV5-6; d_gene: NA; j_gene: TRBJ1-2; abundance: once; CDR3nt: TGTGCCAGCAGCCGCGGGGGGTCGATTGACTACACCTTC; CDR3aa: CASSRGGSIDYTF
v_gene: TRBV7-3; d_gene: TRBD1; j_gene: TRBJ1-2; abundance: NA; CDR3nt: TGTGCCAGCAGCGACGGGACAGGGGGGAGCTATGGCTACACCTTC; CDR3aa: CASSDGTGGSYGYTF
v_gene: TRBV7-2; d_gene: TRBD2; j_gene: TRBJ2-1; abundance: NA; CDR3nt: TGTGCCAGCAGCTTAGGACTAGCGGGAGGGGAGGATGAGCAGTTCTTC; CDR3aa: CASSLGLAGGEDEQFF
v_gene: TRBV27; d_gene: TRBD1; j_gene: TRBJ2-3; abundance: NA; CDR3nt: TGTGCCAGCAGTCCCTCGGGACAGAGTTATACGCAGTATTTT; CDR3aa: CASSPSGQSYTQYF
v_gene: TRBV7-2; d_gene: TRBD2; j_gene: TRBJ2-7; abundance: NA; CDR3nt: TGTGCCAGCAGCCTAGCGGGAGGGCCTGAGCAGTACTTC; CDR3aa: CASSLAGGPEQYF
v_gene: TRBV30; d_gene: TRBD2; j_gene: TRBJ2-3; abundance: once; CDR3nt: TGTGCCTGGAGTTCGGTAGCGGGAAGCACAGATACGCAGTATTTT; CDR3aa: CAWSSVAGSTDTQYF
v_gene: TRBV9; d_gene: TRBD2; j_gene: TRBJ2-3; abundance: NA; CDR3nt: TGTGCCAGCAGCGCGTCGACTAGCGGGGGCACAGATACGCAGTATTTT; CDR3aa: CASSASTSGGTDTQYF
v_gene: TRBV5-4; d_gene: TRBD2; j_gene: TRBJ2-1; abundance: NA; CDR3nt: TGTGCCAGCAGCTTGGTAGGTCGACTAGCGGGGGTTTGGGGTGAGCAGTTCTTC; CDR3aa: CASSLVGRLAGVWGEQFF
v_gene: TRBV19; d_gene: NA; j_gene: TRBJ1-1; abundance: NA; CDR3nt: TGTGCCAGTTCACAGGAAAAGAACACTGAAGCTTTCTTT; CDR3aa: CASSQEKNTEAFF
v_gene: TRBV10-3; d_gene: TRBD2; j_gene: TRBJ2-2; abundance: NA; CDR3nt: TGTGCCATCAGTGATCCCCAGGGCGGGGGAAGAACCGGGGAGCTGTTTTTT; CDR3aa: CAISDPQGGGRTGELFF
v_gene: TRBV2; d_gene: NA; j_gene: TRBJ2-5; abundance: once; CDR3nt: TGTGCCAGCAGTGAAAGGTCTCCTCCGGGATCTGACGAGACCCAGTACTTC; CDR3aa: CASSERSPPGSDETQYF
v_gene: TRBV6-4; d_gene: NA; j_gene: TRBJ2-2; abundance: NA; CDR3nt: TGTGCCAGCAGTGACAATCCTAGCCACACCGGGGAGCTGTTTTTT; CDR3aa: CASSDNPSHTGELFF
v_gene: TRBV27; d_gene: NA; j_gene: TRBJ1-2; abundance: few; CDR3nt: TGTGCCAGCAGTTTGCGGGGAGGTGGCTACACCTTC; CDR3aa: CASSLRGGGYTF
v_gene: TRBV6-1; d_gene: NA; j_gene: TRBJ1-2; abundance: NA; CDR3nt: TGTGCCAGCAGTGAAGCGCTTGGTGGAGGTGGCTACACCTTC; CDR3aa: CASSEALGGGGYTF
v_gene: TRBV19; d_gene: NA; j_gene: TRBJ1-1; abundance: NA; CDR3nt: TGTGCCAGTAGTATCAGTGAGAACACTGAAGCTTTCTTT; CDR3aa: CASSISENTEAFF